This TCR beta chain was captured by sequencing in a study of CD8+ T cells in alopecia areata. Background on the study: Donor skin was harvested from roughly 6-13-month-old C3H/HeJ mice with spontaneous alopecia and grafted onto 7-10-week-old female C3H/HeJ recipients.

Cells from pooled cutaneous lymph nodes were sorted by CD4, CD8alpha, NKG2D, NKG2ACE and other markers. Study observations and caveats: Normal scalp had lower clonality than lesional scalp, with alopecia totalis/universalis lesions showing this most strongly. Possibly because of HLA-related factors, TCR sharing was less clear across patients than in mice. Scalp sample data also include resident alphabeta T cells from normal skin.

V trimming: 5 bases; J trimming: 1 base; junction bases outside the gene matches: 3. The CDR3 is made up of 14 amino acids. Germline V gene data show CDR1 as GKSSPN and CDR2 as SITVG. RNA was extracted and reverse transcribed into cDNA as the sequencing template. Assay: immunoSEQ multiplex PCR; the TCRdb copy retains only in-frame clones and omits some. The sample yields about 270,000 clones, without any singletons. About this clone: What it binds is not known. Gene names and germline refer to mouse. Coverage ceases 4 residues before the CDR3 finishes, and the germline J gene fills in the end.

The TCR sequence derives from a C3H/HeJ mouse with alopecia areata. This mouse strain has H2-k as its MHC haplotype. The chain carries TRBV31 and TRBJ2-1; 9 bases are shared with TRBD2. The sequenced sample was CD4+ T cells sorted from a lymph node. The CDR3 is CAWHDWGNYAEQFF. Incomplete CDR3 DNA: TGTGCCTGGCACGACTGGGGGAACTATGCT.